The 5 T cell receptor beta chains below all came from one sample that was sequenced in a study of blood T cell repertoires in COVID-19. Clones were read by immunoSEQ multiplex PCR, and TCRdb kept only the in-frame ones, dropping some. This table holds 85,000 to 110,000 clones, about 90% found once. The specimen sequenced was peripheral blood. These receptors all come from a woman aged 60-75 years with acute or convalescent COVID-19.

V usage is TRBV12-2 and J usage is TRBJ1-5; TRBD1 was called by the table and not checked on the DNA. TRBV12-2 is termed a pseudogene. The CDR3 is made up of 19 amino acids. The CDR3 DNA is TGTGCAAGTCGCTTAGAAGCGGACAGGGTAGGTTCTAGCAATCAGCCCCAGCATTTT. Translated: CASRLEADRVGSSNQPQHF.

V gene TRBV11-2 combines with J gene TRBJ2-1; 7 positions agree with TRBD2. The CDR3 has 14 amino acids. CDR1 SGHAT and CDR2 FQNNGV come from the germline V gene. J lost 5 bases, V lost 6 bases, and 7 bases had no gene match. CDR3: CASSGGGSDNEQFF. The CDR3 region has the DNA TGTGCCAGCAGTGGGGGGGGAAGCGACAATGAGCAGTTCTTC. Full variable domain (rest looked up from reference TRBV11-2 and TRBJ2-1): EAGVAQSPRYKIIEKRQSVAFWCNPISGHATLYWYQQILGQGPKLLIQFQNNGVVDDSQLPKDRFSAERLKGVDSTLKIQPAKLEDSAVYLCASSGGGSDNEQFFGPGTRLTVL.

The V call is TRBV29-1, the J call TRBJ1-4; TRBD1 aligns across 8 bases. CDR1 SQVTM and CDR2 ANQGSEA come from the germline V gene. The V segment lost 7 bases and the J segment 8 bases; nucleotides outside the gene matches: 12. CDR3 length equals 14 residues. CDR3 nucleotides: TGCAGCGGGCGCATGTCAGGGGGCGGCGAAAAACTGTTTTTT. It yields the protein CSGRMSGGGEKLFF. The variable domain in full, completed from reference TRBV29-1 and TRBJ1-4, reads SAVISQKPSRDICQRGTSLTIQCQVDSQVTMMFWYRQQPGQSLTLIATANQGSEATYESGFVIDKFPISRPNLTFSTLTVSNMSPEDSSIYLCSGRMSGGGEKLFFGSGTQLSVL.

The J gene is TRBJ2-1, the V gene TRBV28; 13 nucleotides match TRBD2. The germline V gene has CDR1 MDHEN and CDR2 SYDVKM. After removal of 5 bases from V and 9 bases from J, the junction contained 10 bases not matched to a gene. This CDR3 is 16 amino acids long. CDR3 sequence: CASSPAGLAGVGEQFF. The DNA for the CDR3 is TGTGCCAGCAGTCCCGCCGGACTAGCGGGAGTCGGTGAGCAGTTCTTC.

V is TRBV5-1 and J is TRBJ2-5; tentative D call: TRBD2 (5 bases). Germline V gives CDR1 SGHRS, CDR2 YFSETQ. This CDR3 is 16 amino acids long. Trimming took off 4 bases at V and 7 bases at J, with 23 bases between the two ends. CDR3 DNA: TGCGCCAGCAGCCCGCCCGGCCAGGCTGTTGCGGGGACCCAGTACTTC. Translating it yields CASSPPGQAVAGTQYF.